The present TCR beta chain was sequenced within a study of T cell clusters in autoimmune cytopenias. General observations from the study: The T cell clusters came from computational analysis alone and lack functional validation.

TRB was amplified by touch-down multiplex PCR, primer pools A and B combined. For each CDR3 protein, TCRdb gives one entry from its re-call of the multiplex PCR reads, without DNA. This listing includes about 3,200 distinct CDR3 sequences. This clonotype is medium-sized by frequency. Antigen specificity is unknown. Germline V gene lookup returns CDR1 SGHNT and CDR2 YENEEA. This CDR3 contains 13 residues. TRB amplification used 200 to 250 ng of peripheral blood genomic DNA. The sample taken for sequencing was peripheral blood. The rearrangement uses TRBV11-3 and TRBJ2-3; TCRdb indicates TRBD2, and absent DNA this call remains unverified. The clonotype originates from a human donor with an autoimmune cytopenia or autoimmune hepatitis (not recorded which). This chain's CDR3 is CASSAGLLETQYF.